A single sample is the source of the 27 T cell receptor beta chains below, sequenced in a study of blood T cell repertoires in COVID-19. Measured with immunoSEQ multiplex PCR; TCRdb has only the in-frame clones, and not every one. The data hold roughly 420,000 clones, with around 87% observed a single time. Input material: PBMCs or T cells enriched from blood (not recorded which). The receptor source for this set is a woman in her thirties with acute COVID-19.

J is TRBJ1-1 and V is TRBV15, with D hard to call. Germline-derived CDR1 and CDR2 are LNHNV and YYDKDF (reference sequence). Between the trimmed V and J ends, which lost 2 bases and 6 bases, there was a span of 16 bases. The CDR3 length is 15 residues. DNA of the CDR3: TGTGCCACCAGCAGATCCGACGTCCAGGCTGCTGAAGCTTTCTTT. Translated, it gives CATSRSDVQAAEAFF.

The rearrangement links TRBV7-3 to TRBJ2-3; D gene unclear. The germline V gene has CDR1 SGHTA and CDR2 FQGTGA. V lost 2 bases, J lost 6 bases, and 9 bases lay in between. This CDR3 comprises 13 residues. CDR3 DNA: TGTGCCAGCAGCTTAGAAGCTTTGGATACGCAGTATTTT. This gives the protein CASSLEALDTQYF.

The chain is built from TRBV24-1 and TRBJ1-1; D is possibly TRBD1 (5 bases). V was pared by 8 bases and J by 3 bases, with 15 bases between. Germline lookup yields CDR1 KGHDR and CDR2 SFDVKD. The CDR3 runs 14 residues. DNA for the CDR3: TGTGCCACCACTGACAGTACCGATCACACTGAAGCTTTCTTT. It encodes CATTDSTDHTEAFF.

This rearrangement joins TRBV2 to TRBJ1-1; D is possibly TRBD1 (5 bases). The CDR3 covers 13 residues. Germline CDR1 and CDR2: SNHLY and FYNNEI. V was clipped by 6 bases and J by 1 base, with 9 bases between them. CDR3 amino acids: CASRGLSNTEAFF. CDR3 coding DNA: TGTGCCAGCAGGGGACTGTCGAACACTGAAGCTTTCTTT.

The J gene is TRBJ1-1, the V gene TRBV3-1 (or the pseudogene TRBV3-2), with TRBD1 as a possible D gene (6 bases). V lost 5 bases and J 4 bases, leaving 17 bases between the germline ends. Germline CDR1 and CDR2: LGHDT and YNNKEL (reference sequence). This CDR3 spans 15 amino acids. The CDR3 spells CASSEHRAGGTEAFF. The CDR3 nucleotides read TGTGCCAGCAGCGAACACAGGGCGGGGGGCACTGAAGCTTTCTTT.

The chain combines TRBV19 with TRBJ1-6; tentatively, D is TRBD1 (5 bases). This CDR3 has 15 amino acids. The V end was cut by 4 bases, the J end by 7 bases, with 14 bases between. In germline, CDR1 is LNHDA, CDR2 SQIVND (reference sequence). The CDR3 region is CASSNAEGWNSPLHF. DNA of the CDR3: TGTGCCAGTAGTAATGCGGAGGGGTGGAATTCACCCCTCCACTTT.

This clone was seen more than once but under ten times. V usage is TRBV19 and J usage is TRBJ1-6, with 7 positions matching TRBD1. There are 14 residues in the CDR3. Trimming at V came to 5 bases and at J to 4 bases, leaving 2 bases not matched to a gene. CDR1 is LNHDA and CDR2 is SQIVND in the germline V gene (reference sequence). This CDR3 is CASSRQGYNSPLHF. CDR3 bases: TGTGCCAGTAGTCGACAGGGTTATAATTCACCCCTCCACTTT.

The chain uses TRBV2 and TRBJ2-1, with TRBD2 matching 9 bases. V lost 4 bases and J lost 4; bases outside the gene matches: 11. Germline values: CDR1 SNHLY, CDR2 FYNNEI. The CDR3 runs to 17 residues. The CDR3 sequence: CASSVIAGALFYNEQFF. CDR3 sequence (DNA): TGTGCCAGCAGTGTAATAGCGGGGGCCCTCTTTTACAATGAGCAGTTCTTC.

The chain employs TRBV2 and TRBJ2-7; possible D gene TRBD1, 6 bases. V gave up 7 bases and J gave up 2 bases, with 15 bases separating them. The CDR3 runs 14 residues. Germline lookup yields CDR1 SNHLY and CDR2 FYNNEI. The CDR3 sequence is CASNIQGSTYEQYF. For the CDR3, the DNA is TGTGCCAGCAACATACAGGGTTCAACCTACGAGCAGTACTTC.

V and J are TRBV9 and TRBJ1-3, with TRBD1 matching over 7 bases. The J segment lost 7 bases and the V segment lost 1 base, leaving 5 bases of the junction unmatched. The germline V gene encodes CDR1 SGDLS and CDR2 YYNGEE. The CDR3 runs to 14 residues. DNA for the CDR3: TGTGCCAGCAGCGTAACAGGGGCGGGGAACACCATATATTTT. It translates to CASSVTGAGNTIYF.

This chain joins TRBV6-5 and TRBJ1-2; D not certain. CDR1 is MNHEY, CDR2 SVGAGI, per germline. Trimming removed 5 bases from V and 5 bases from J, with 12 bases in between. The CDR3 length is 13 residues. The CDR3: CASSLPTPYGYTF. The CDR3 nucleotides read TGTGCCAGCAGTCTGCCTACCCCTTATGGCTACACCTTC.

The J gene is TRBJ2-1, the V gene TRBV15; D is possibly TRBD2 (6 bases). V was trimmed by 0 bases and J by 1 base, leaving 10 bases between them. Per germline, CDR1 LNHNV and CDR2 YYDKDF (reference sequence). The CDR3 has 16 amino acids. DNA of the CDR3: TGTGCCACCAGCAGAGATCGGCGGGGATCCTACAATGAGCAGTTCTTC. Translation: CATSRDRRGSYNEQFF.

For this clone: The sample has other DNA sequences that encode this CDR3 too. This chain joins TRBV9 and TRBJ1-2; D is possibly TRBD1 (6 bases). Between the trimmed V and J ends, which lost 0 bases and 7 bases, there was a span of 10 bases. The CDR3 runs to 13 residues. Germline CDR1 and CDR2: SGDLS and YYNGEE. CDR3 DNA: TGTGCCAGCAGCGTAGAGGGGGGGGCTGGCTACACCTTC. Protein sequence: CASSVEGGAGYTF.

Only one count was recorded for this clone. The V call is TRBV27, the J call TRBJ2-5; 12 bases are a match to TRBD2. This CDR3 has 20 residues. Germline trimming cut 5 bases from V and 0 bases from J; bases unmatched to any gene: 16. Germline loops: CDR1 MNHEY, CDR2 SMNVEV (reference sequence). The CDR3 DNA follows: TGTGCCAGCAGTCCCTCGCCGACTAGCGGGGGACTCCCTTACCAAGAGACCCAGTACTTC. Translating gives CASSPSPTSGGLPYQETQYF.

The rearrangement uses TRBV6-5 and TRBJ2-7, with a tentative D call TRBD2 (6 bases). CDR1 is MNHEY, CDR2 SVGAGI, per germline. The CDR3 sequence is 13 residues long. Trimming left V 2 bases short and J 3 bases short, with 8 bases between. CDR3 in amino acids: CASSYQGGYEQYF. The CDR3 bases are TGTGCCAGCAGTTACCAGGGAGGCTACGAGCAGTACTTC.

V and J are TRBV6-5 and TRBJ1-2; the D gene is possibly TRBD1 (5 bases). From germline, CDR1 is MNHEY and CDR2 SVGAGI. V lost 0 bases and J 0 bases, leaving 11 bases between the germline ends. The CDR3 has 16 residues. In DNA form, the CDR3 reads TGTGCCAGCAGTTACTCGATAGGGGCGGCTAACTATGGCTACACCTTC. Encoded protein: CASSYSIGAANYGYTF.

CDR3 sequence reads: CASSQIVGGNIQYF. Written as DNA, the CDR3 is TGTGCCAGCAGCCAAATAGTAGGCGGAAACATTCAGTACTTC. The rearrangement uses TRBV3-1 (or the pseudogene TRBV3-2) and TRBJ2-4; no firm D call. The CDR3 contains 14 residues. Germline V gives CDR1 LGHDT, CDR2 YNNKEL (reference sequence). With 2 bases removed from V and 6 bases from J, the gap between germline ends came to 11 bases.

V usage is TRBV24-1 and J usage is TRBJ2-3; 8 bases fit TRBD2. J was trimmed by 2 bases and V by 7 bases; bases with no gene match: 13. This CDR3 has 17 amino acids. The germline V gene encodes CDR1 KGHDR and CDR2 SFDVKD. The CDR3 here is CATSHYSRGGNTDTQYF. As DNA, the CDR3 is TGTGCCACCAGCCATTATTCGCGCGGGGGGAACACAGATACGCAGTATTTT.

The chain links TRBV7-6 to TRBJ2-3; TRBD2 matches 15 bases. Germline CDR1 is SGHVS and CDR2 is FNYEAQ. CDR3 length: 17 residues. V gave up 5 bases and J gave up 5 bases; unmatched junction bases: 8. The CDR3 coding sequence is TGTGCCAGCAGCCCCAGGACTAGCGGGGGGGCCGAAGATACGCAGTATTTT. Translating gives CASSPRTSGGAEDTQYF.

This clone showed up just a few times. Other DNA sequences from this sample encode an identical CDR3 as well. The CDR3 loop is CATSRGDRGNNSPLHF. The CDR3 nucleotides read TGTGCCACCAGCAGAGGGGACAGGGGGAATAATTCACCCCTCCACTTT. The chain couples TRBV15 to TRBJ1-6, with 11 nucleotides matching TRBD1. V lost 1 base and J lost 5; bases outside the gene matches: 1. Germline V CDR1 and CDR2: LNHNV, YYDKDF (reference sequence). There are 16 residues in the CDR3.

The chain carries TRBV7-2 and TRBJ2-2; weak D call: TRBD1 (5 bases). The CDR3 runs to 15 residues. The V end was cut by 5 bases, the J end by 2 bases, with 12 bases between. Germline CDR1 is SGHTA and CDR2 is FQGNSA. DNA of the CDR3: TGTGCCAGCAGCGCCCTTGGGGCCAACACCGGGGAGCTGTTTTTT. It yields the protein CASSALGANTGELFF.

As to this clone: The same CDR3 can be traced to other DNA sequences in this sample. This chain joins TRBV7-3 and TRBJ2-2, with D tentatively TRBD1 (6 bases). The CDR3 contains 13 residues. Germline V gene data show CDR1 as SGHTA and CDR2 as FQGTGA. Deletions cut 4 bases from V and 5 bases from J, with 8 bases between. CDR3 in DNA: TGTGCCAGCAGCTCTCAGGGGACCGGGGAGCTGTTTTTT. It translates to CASSSQGTGELFF. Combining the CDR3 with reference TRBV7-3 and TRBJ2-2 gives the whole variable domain GAGVSQTPSNKVTEKGKYVELRCDPISGHTALYWYRQSLGQGPEFLIYFQGTGAADDSGLPNDRFFAVRPEGSVSTLKIQRTERGDSAVYLCASSSQGTGELFFGEGSRLTVL.

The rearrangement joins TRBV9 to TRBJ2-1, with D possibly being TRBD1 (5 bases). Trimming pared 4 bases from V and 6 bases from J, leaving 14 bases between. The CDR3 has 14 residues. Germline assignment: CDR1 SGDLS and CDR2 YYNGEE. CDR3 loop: CASSPPARANEQFF. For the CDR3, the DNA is TGTGCCAGCAGCCCCCCGGCCAGGGCCAATGAGCAGTTCTTC.

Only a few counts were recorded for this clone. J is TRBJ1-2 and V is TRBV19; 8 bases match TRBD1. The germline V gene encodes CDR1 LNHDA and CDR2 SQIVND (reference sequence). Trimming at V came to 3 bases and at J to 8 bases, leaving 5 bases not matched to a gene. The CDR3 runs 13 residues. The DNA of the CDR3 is TGTGCCAGTAGTATCCGGACAGGGAGGGGCTACACCTTC. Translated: CASSIRTGRGYTF. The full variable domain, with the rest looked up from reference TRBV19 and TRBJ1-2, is DGGITQSPKYLFRKEGQNVTLSCEQNLNHDAMYWYRQDPGQGLRLIYYSQIVNDFQKGDIAEGYSVSREKKESFPLTVTSAQKNPTAFYLCASSIRTGRGYTFGSGTRLTVV.

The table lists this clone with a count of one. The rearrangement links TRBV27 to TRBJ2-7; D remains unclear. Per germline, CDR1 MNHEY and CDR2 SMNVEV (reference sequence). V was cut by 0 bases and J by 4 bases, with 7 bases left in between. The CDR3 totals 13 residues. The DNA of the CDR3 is TGTGCCAGCAGTTTATCGGCGGAGTACGAGCAGTACTTC. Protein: CASSLSAEYEQYF.

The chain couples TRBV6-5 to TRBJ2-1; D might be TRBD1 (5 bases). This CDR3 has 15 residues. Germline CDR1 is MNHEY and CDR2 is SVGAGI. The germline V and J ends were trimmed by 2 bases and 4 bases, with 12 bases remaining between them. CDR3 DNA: TGTGCCAGCAGTTACATGGCAGGGTTGTACAATGAGCAGTTCTTC. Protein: CASSYMAGLYNEQFF.

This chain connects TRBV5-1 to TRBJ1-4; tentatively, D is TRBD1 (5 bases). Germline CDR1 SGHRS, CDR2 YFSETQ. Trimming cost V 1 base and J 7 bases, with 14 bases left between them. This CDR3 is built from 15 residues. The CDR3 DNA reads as TGCGCCAGCAGCTTGCAGGGTCAAGGCCCTGAAAAACTGTTTTTT. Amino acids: CASSLQGQGPEKLFF.